The sequence of this T cell receptor beta chain was determined in a study of blood T cell repertoires in COVID-19. For the study at large: Samples of COVID-19 (acute and convalescent) were obtained from the United States, Italy and Spain.

Per the authors' pipeline: From reference gene primer amplification, estimates of nucleated cell counts were derived. The table came from immunoSEQ multiplex PCR; TCRdb's copy has only in-frame clones and leaves some out. For V, J and clone size, that table is used; D and trimming come from the DNA. The sample holds 40,000 to 50,000 clones; 81% are singletons and the top ten take less than 40%. Germline V gene lookup returns CDR1 MGHDK and CDR2 SYGVNS. The CDR3 consists of 15 residues. J lost 5 bases, V lost 8 bases, and 10 bases had no gene match. This rearrangement joins TRBV25-1 to TRBJ1-1, with TRBD1 matching over 11 bases. Sequencing was performed on peripheral blood. This sequence was found in a man aged 35 to 55 with active or convalescent COVID-19. The CDR3 loop reads CASGSDRGLGTEAFF. CDR3 DNA: TGTGCCAGCGGGTCGGACAGGGGGCTGGGGACTGAAGCTTTCTTT.